Listed here is a single T cell receptor (beta chain). Its antigen is unidentified. The data were obtained in a study of CD8+CD57+ T cells in acquired aplastic anemia. General study findings and limits: Roughly 27 shared CD8+ CDR3s appeared highly expressed within patients' immunodominant clones.

V lost 4 bases and J 7 bases, leaving 8 bases between the germline ends. Germline V CDR1 and CDR2: SEHNR, FQNEAQ (reference sequence). CDR3 length: 13 residues. Patients sequenced had flow cytometry evidence of CD8+CD57+ cell expansion. All participating patients were living with severe acquired aplastic anemia. Genomic DNA served as template for TCR beta VDJ and CDR3 profiling. TCRdb reprocessed the reads with MiXCR, giving one entry per CDR3 protein. There are around 500,000 distinct CDR3 sequences in the sample; about a third occur only once, and less than 1% lies in the top ten. This chain connects TRBV7-9 to TRBJ2-6; D unclear. Specimen: sorted CD4+, CD8+, or CD8+CD57+ T cells (not recorded which) from PBMCs. This receptor was taken from a human donor with aplastic anemia. Here the CDR3 DNA reads TGTGCCAGCAGCTCGCCAGGAGCCAACGTCCTGACTTTC. Translating gives CASSSPGANVLTF.